These 29 T cell receptor beta chains were sequenced from one sample in a study of blood T cell repertoires in COVID-19. Assay used: immunoSEQ multiplex PCR; TCRdb lists only in-frame clones, some missing. This table has over 15,000 clones, nearly 90% appearing once. The specimen was peripheral blood. The origin of the receptors is a man older than 75 with acute or convalescent COVID-19.

The genes are TRBV27 and TRBJ1-2; D remains unclear. Germline-derived CDR1 and CDR2 are MNHEY and SMNVEV (reference sequence). V was trimmed by 5 bases and J by 4 bases, leaving 14 bases between them. This CDR3 spans 14 amino acids. For the CDR3, the DNA is TGTGCCAGCAGTCGGGCGGGCCGTGGCTATGGCTACACCTTC. It encodes CASSRAGRGYGYTF.

The rearrangement links TRBV7-2 to TRBJ1-6, with unresolved D. The CDR3 runs to 14 residues. Trimming took off 6 bases at V and 10 bases at J, with 16 bases between the two ends. From germline, CDR1 is SGHTA and CDR2 FQGNSA. This CDR3 is CASSYYRDSSPLHF. For the CDR3, the DNA is TGTGCCAGCAGTTATTACAGAGATTCGTCACCCCTCCACTTT. The full variable domain, in which reference TRBV7-2 and TRBJ1-6 provide the parts outside the CDR3, is GAGVSQSPSNKVTEKGKDVELRCDPISGHTALYWYRQSLGQGLEFLIYFQGNSAPDKSGLPSDRFSAERTGGSVSTLTIQRTQQEDSAVYLCASSYYRDSSPLHFGNGTRLTVT.

V and J are TRBV6-5 and TRBJ1-6, with D unresolved. With 0 bases removed from V and 6 bases from J, the gap between germline ends came to 9 bases. From germline, CDR1 is MNHEY and CDR2 SVGAGI. The length of the CDR3 is 15 residues. The CDR3 sequence: CASSYSTNSNSPLHF. In DNA form, the CDR3 reads TGTGCCAGCAGTTACTCGACGAACAGTAATTCACCCCTCCACTTT.

The chain joins TRBV3-1 (or the pseudogene TRBV3-2) to TRBJ2-1, with 8 bases identical to TRBD2. CDR1 LGHDT and CDR2 YNNKEL come from the germline V gene (reference sequence). This CDR3 region has 15 residues. The trim removed 2 bases at V and 10 bases at J, leaving 10 bases unmatched. The DNA for the CDR3 is TGTGCCAGCAGCCAACCTCATAGCGGGACAAGCGAGCAGTTCTTC. Its protein product is CASSQPHSGTSEQFF.

The V and J genes are TRBV7-3 and TRBJ2-1, with 12 bases aligning to TRBD2. Trimming cost V 0 bases and J 3 bases; bases outside gene matches: 6. This CDR3 region has 18 residues. Germline-derived CDR1 and CDR2 are SGHTA and FQGTGA. CDR3 protein: CASSLTASGRANYNEQFF. The DNA for the CDR3 is TGTGCCAGCAGCTTAACGGCTAGCGGGAGGGCCAACTACAATGAGCAGTTCTTC.

This clone has just one count. The rearrangement links TRBV24-1 to TRBJ1-2; no definite D call. The germline gives CDR1 KGHDR, CDR2 SFDVKD. The CDR3 totals 14 residues. With 6 bases removed from V and 3 bases from J, the gap between germline ends came to 13 bases. The CDR3 DNA follows: TGTGCCACCAGTAGTACACAGATCCACTATGGCTACACCTTC. It codes for CATSSTQIHYGYTF.

The chain joins TRBV5-6 to TRBJ1-6; D is uncertain. Germline V gene sequence: CDR1 SGHDT, CDR2 YYEEEE. V was cut by 2 bases and J by 7 bases, with 10 bases left in between. The CDR3 has 14 amino acids. The CDR3 reads CASSFPLENSPLHF. The CDR3 DNA follows: TGTGCCAGCAGCTTCCCGCTAGAGAATTCACCCCTCCACTTT.

This chain links TRBV5-1 with TRBJ2-3; D gene unclear. Trimming removed 1 base from V and 5 bases from J, with 11 bases in between. This CDR3 spans 14 amino acids. In germline, CDR1 is SGHRS, CDR2 YFSETQ. CDR3 in amino acids: CASSLTRGEDTQYF. Here the CDR3 DNA reads TGCGCCAGCAGCTTGACCCGAGGAGAAGATACGCAGTATTTT.

A few counts support this clone. The chain uses TRBV11-2 and TRBJ1-6; a possible D gene is TRBD1 (6 bases). The V and J ends lost 0 bases and 4 bases respectively, with 16 bases between them. CDR3 length: 18 residues. CDR1 SGHAT and CDR2 FQNNGV come from the germline V gene. The CDR3 sequence is CASSLDAQGIYYNSPLHF. As DNA, the CDR3 is TGTGCCAGCAGCTTAGATGCACAGGGAATTTATTATAATTCACCCCTCCACTTT.

CDR3 DNA sequence: TGTGCCAGCAGCTTGACTAGCGGAGTCTACAATGAGCAGTTCTTC. It is translated as CASSLTSGVYNEQFF. The V call is TRBV7-2, the J call TRBJ2-1, with 9 bases fitting TRBD2. In germline, CDR1 is SGHTA, CDR2 FQGNSA. The CDR3 has 15 amino acids. The V and J ends lost 3 bases and 3 bases, in that order; junction bases with no gene match: 3.

This chain links TRBV11-2 with TRBJ1-4; TRBD1 matches at 9 bases. Trimming removed 0 bases from V and 8 bases from J; junction bases left unmatched: 4. The CDR3 length is 15 residues. CDR1 and CDR2 (germline): SGHAT, FQNNGV. The CDR3 region has the DNA TGTGCCAGCAGCTTAGATTGGGGGACAGGGGAAAAACTGTTTTTT. This translates into CASSLDWGTGEKLFF.

The sample holds one count of this clone. The chain uses TRBV7-9 and TRBJ2-7, with TRBD1 identical over 11 bases. J was trimmed by 3 bases and V by 4 bases; bases with no gene match: 8. The CDR3 is 16 residues long. Germline CDR1 reads SEHNR; CDR2 reads FQNEAQ (reference sequence). The DNA for the CDR3 is TGTGCCAGCAGCTGGGACAGGGGGGAGTCCTTCTACGAGCAGTACTTC. Amino acid sequence: CASSWDRGESFYEQYF.

The V gene is TRBV12-5, the J gene TRBJ1-2; possibly TRBD1 for D (6 bases). Germline CDR1 is LGHNT and CDR2 is FRNRAP. The CDR3 covers 12 residues. Trimming pared 2 bases from V and 7 bases from J, leaving 8 bases between. This CDR3 reads CASGLTGTGYTF. The CDR3 nucleotides are TGTGCTAGTGGTTTGACAGGGACTGGCTACACCTTC.

This chain links TRBV5-1 with TRBJ1-4; D may be TRBD1 (6 bases). CDR1 and CDR2 (germline): SGHRS, YFSETQ. The CDR3 has 14 residues. The V gene lost 3 bases and the J gene lost 2 bases, with 8 bases spanning the gap. This CDR3 reads CASSSGDTNEKLFF. The CDR3 bases are TGCGCCAGCAGCTCAGGGGACACTAATGAAAAACTGTTTTTT.

V gene TRBV5-1 combines with J gene TRBJ2-1; 10 nucleotides line up with TRBD1. This CDR3 contains 15 residues. Trimming cost V 7 bases and J 7 bases; bases outside gene matches: 11. Per the germline V gene, CDR1 is SGHRS and CDR2 is YFSETQ. In DNA, the CDR3 is TGCGCCAGCCTACGCGGGACAGGGGAAACGAATGAGCAGTTCTTC. Translation gives CASLRGTGETNEQFF.

This clone appeared a single time. This chain links TRBV19 with TRBJ1-2, with 7 bases aligning to TRBD1. This CDR3 spans 14 amino acids. Germline CDR1 LNHDA, CDR2 SQIVND (reference sequence). V was pared by 6 bases and J by 3 bases, with 7 bases of the junction left unmatched. The CDR3 nucleotides are TGTGCCAGTAGGGTTCAGGGGGACTACTATGGCTACACCTTC. Translating gives CASRVQGDYYGYTF.

This chain uses TRBV11-2 with TRBJ2-5; 8 bases map to TRBD1. Looked up from germline, CDR1 is SGHAT and CDR2 is FQNNGV. This CDR3 comprises 13 residues. Germline trimming cut 4 bases from V and 5 bases from J; bases unmatched to any gene: 3. CDR3 in amino acids: CASSSRGPETQYF. In nucleotides, the CDR3 is TGTGCCAGCAGCTCCAGGGGGCCTGAGACCCAGTACTTC.

V is TRBV7-8 and J is TRBJ2-2; D perhaps matches TRBD2 (6 bases). V was trimmed by 3 bases and J by 7 bases, leaving 12 bases between them. The CDR3 has 14 residues. Germline values: CDR1 SGHVS, CDR2 FQNEAQ. CDR3 in amino acids: CASSLTRTVGELFF. The CDR3 DNA follows: TGTGCCAGCAGCTTGACTAGGACGGTCGGGGAGCTGTTTTTT.

The chain links TRBV27 to TRBJ1-5, with D possibly TRBD1 on 5 matching bases. The germline V and J ends were trimmed by 9 bases and 4 bases, with 13 bases remaining between them. Germline V CDR1 and CDR2: MNHEY, SMNVEV (reference sequence). This CDR3 is 13 amino acids long. The CDR3 DNA is TGTGCCAGGCGCAGGGCAGCTAATCAGCCCCAGCATTTT. This sequence encodes CARRRAANQPQHF.

The chain links TRBV5-1 to TRBJ2-7, with D perhaps matching TRBD2 (7 bases). The CDR3 runs to 15 residues. The ends were cut back, 5 bases at V and 0 bases at J, with 15 bases in the middle. In germline, CDR1 is SGHRS, CDR2 YFSETQ. CDR3 DNA sequence: TGCGCCAGCAGGGGGGGGGCTAGCGCCTCCTACGAGCAGTACTTC. As protein: CASRGGASASYEQYF.

The gene calls are TRBV12-3 or TRBV12-4 and TRBJ1-2, with D unresolved. V was cut by 3 bases and J by 3 bases, with 8 bases left in between. The CDR3 is 13 amino acids. The CDR3 nucleotides are TGTGCCAGCAGTTTCGGGGTGGACTATGGCTACACCTTC. As protein: CASSFGVDYGYTF.

This clone appeared a single time. This chain joins TRBV6-5 and TRBJ1-6, with TRBD1 matching 9 bases. J was trimmed by 10 bases and V by 3 bases; bases with no gene match: 7. The length of the CDR3 is 15 residues. The germline CDR1 and CDR2 sequences are MNHEY and SVGAGI. CDR3 region: CASSYRGQGRSPLHF. In nucleotides, the CDR3 is TGTGCCAGCAGTTATCGTGGACAGGGGAGGTCACCCCTCCACTTT.

The chain joins TRBV3-1 (or the pseudogene TRBV3-2) to TRBJ2-6; TRBD1 agrees at 9 bases. Germline-derived CDR1 and CDR2 are LGHDT and YNNKEL (reference sequence). V gave up 7 bases and J gave up 2 bases; unmatched junction bases: 0. The CDR3 has 14 amino acids. As DNA, the CDR3 is TGTGCCAGCAACAGGGGGCCTGGGGCCAACGTCCTGACTTTC. It codes for CASNRGPGANVLTF.

The DNA for the CDR3 is TGTGCCAGTAACAAGCAGCGGCTCGACAATGAGCAGTTCTTC. Its translation is CASNKQRLDNEQFF. The chain links TRBV19 to TRBJ2-1; D perhaps matches TRBD2 (5 bases). Germline CDR1 and CDR2: LNHDA and SQIVND (reference sequence). The CDR3 spans 14 residues. V shed 7 bases and J shed 5 bases, with 15 bases lying between them.

This rearrangement joins TRBV7-9 to TRBJ1-4; tentatively, D is TRBD1 (6 bases). Germline CDR1 and CDR2: SEHNR and FQNEAQ (reference sequence). The CDR3 is 15 residues long. Trimming took off 1 base at V and 7 bases at J, with 13 bases between the two ends. The CDR3 reads CASSLVGAGAEKLFF. The CDR3 DNA sequence: TGTGCCAGCAGCTTAGTGGGGGCAGGGGCTGAAAAACTGTTTTTT.

This chain uses TRBV30 with TRBJ1-1; possibly TRBD1 for D (5 bases). CDR1 is GTSNPN, CDR2 SVGIG, per germline (reference sequence). V was pared by 3 bases and J by 3 bases, with 5 bases between. There are 11 residues in the CDR3. DNA of the CDR3: TGTGCCTGGAGCAGGGACACTGAAGCTTTCTTT. This codes for CAWSRDTEAFF.

This sequence joins TRBV12-3 or TRBV12-4 and TRBJ1-2; no clear D gene. This CDR3 contains 13 residues. The V end was cut by 6 bases, the J end by 8 bases, with 16 bases between. The DNA of the CDR3 is TGTGCCAGCAGCTCCCGACTCACGGTAGGCTACACCTTC. Amino acids: CASSSRLTVGYTF.

This chain connects TRBV3-1 (or the pseudogene TRBV3-2) to TRBJ1-1; the D is unclear. The germline CDR1 and CDR2 sequences are LGHDT and YNNKEL (reference sequence). V dropped 4 bases and J dropped 0 bases, with 15 bases sitting between them. The CDR3 covers 16 residues. The CDR3 sequence is CASSPMHSQMNTEAFF. DNA of the CDR3: TGTGCCAGCAGCCCGATGCATAGTCAAATGAACACTGAAGCTTTCTTT.

The count of this clone is one. This chain joins TRBV7-8 and TRBJ2-7; 11 nucleotides line up with TRBD1. The trim removed 4 bases at V and 5 bases at J, leaving 7 bases unmatched. The CDR3 is 15 amino acids. Per germline, CDR1 SGHVS and CDR2 FQNEAQ. CDR3 sequence (DNA): TGTGCCAGCAGCTCTCCGGACAGGGGGCCACACGAGCAGTACTTC. Translation: CASSSPDRGPHEQYF.